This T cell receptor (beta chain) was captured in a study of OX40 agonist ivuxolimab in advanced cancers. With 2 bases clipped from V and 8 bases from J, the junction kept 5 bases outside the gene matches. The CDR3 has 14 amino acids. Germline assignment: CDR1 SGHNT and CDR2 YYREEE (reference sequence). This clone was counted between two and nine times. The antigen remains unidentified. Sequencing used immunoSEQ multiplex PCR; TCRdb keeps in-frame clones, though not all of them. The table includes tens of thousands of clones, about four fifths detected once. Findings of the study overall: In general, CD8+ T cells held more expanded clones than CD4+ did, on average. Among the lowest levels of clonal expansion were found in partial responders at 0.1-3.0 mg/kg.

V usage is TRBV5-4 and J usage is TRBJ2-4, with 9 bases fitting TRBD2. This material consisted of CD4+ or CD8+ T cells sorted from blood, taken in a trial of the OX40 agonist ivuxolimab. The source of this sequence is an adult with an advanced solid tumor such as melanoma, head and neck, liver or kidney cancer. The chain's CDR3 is CASSFLAGGDIQYF. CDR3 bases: TGTGCCAGCAGCTTCCTTGCGGGAGGGGACATTCAGTACTTC.